This TCR beta chain was recovered during a study of T and B cells in COVID-19 patients. Study information: Of 20 to 25 active-infection patients, some 11 were critically ill with mechanical ventilation or extracorporeal membrane oxygenation. Notes on the study in general: In COVID-19 patients, T cell receptor beta variable and joining gene use was reportedly strongly skewed. Early severe-case samples and blood from mildly ill patients during symptoms were in short supply.

CDR3 length equals 13 residues. The V end was cut by 0 bases, the J end by 4 bases, with 6 bases between. In germline, CDR1 is KGHSH, CDR2 LQKENI. Each TRB amplification used roughly 250-550 ng of genomic DNA from blood. This clonotype has just a few counts. Its antigen is not identified. TRB rearrangements were amplified by multiplex PCR with BIOMED2 TRB-A/B primers. A single record per CDR3 protein comes from TCRdb applying MiXCR to the multiplex PCR reads. Of 5,500 to 7,000 distinct CDR3 sequences in the sample, roughly 27% are singletons; the top ten hold roughly two fifths. Input material: blood. This TCR was recovered from a human donor with active COVID-19. The donor label of this sample is uncertain. The rearrangement uses TRBV18 and TRBJ1-1, with D uncertain. CDR3 region: CASSPPWGTEAFF. CDR3 in DNA: TGTGCCAGCTCACCACCGTGGGGCACTGAAGCTTTCTTT.